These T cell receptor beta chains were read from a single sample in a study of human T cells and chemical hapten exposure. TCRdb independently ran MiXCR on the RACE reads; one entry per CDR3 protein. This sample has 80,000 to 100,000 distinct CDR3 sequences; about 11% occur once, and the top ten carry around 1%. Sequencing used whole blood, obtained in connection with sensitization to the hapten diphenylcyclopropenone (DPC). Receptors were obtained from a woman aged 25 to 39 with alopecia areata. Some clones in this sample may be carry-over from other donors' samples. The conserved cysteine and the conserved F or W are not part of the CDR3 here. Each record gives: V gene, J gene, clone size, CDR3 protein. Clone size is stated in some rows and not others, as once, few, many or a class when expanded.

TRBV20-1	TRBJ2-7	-	SARDPSGTEPYEQY
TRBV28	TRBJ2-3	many	ASSLSADTQY
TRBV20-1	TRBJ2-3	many	SARAPGTSTPDTQY
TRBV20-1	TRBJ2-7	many	SARVHLPSYEQY
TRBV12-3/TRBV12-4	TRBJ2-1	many	ASTNINEQF
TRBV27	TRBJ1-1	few	ASSSSGTGARAF
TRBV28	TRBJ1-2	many	ASSLQTYGYT
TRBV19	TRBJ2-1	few	AISSGSSYNEQF
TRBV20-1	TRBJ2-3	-	SASGTSTDTQY
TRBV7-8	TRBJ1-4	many	ASSLVRINEKLF
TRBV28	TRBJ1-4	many	ASSRGPTNEKLF
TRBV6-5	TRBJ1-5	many	ASGPMGGFNQPQH
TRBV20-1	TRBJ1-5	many	SARVTGAETQPQH
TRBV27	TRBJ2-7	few	ASSTRDNSYEQY
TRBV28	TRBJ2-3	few	ASSPERASTQY
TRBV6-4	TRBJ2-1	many	ASSDEGASNEQF
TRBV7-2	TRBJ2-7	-	ASSLAGGIYNSYEQY
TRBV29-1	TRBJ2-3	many	SVAKTGGHADTQY
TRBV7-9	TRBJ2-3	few	ASSPAPTSTDTQY
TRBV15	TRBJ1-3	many	ATSRGSGTGNTIY
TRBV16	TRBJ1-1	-	ASSRYAGTTEAF
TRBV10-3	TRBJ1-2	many	AISELGYLPNLELNYGYT
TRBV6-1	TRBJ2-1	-	ASSRASGCNEQF